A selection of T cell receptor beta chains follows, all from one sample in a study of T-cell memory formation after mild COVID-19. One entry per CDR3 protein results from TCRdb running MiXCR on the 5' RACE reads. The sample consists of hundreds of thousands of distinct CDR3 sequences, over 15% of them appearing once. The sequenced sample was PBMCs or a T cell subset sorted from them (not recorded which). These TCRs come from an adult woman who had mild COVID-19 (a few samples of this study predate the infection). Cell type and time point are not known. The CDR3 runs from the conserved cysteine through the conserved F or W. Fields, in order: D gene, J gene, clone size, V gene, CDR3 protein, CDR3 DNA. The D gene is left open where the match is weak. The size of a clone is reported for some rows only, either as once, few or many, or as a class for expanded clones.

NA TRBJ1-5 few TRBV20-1 CSAGGGGTSNQPQHF TGCAGTGCTGGGGGAGGGGGAACTAGCAATCAGCCCCAGCATTTT
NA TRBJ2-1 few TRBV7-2 CASSPRDLLNEQFF TGTGCCAGCAGCCCCCGGGACTTATTGAATGAGCAGTTCTTC
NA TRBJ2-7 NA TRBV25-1 CASSESGAGYEQYF TGTGCCAGCAGTGAATCGGGAGCGGGCTACGAGCAGTACTTC
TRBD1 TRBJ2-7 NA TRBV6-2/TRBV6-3 CASRQGNNEQYF TGTGCCAGCAGACAGGGGAATAACGAGCAGTACTTC
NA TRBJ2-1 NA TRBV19 CASTRGGGKDYNEQFF TGTGCCAGTACCCGAGGGGGGGGTAAGGACTACAATGAGCAGTTCTTC
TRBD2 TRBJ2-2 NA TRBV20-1 CSAGTSGRAASGELFF TGCAGTGCTGGGACTAGCGGGAGGGCTGCATCCGGGGAGCTGTTTTTT
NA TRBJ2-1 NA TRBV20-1 CSASDQAGLRNEQFF TGCAGTGCTAGCGACCAGGCGGGTTTGCGCAATGAGCAGTTCTTC
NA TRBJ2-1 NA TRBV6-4 CASSKGQTPYNEQFF TGTGCCAGCAGTAAAGGACAGACGCCATACAATGAGCAGTTCTTC
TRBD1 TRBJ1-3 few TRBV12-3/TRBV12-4 CASSWRTGPEASSGNTIYF TGTGCCAGCAGTTGGCGGACAGGTCCCGAAGCAAGCTCTGGAAACACCATATATTTT
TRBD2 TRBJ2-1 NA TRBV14 CASSPQAGGYGEQFF TGTGCCAGCAGCCCCCAAGCGGGAGGGTATGGTGAGCAGTTCTTC
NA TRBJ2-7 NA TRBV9 CASSVGQGIYEQYF TGTGCCAGCAGCGTAGGGCAGGGGATCTACGAGCAGTACTTC
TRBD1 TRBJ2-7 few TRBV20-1 CSATSRDRGYEQYF TGCAGTGCTACATCCCGGGACAGGGGATACGAGCAGTACTTC
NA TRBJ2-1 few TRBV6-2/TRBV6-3 CASSWPSRGQDYNEQFF TGTGCCAGCAGTTGGCCCAGTAGGGGCCAGGACTACAATGAGCAGTTCTTC
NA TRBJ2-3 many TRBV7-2 CASSLVGLPLDTQYF TGTGCCAGCAGCTTAGTCGGACTACCCTTAGATACGCAGTATTTT
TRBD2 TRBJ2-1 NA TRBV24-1 CATSFGLAGLGDQFF TGTGCCACCAGCTTCGGACTAGCGGGATTGGGGGACCAGTTCTTC
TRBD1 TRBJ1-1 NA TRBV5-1 CASSLPGQGYTEAFF TGCGCCAGCAGCTTACCGGGACAGGGATACACTGAAGCTTTCTTT
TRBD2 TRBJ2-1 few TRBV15 CATSRGLAGGSFNEQFF TGTGCCACCAGCAGAGGACTAGCGGGAGGTTCGTTCAATGAGCAGTTCTTC
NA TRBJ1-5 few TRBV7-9 CASRQDNQPQHF TGTGCCAGCAGGCAAGACAATCAGCCCCAGCATTTT
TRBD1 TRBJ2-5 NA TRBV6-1 CASSSDYRGVGETQYF TGTGCCAGCAGCTCGGACTACAGGGGGGTCGGAGAGACCCAGTACTTC
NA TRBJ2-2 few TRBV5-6 CASSLAFSSNTGELFF TGTGCCAGCAGCTTAGCATTTTCGAGTAACACCGGGGAGCTGTTTTTT
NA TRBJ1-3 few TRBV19 CASGETKNTIYF TGTGCCAGTGGTGAGACTAAGAACACCATATATTTT
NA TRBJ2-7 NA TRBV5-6 CASSWTSEEQYF TGTGCCAGCAGCTGGACAAGCGAGGAGCAGTACTTC
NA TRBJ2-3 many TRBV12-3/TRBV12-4 CASGGTLPDTQYF TGTGCCAGCGGGGGGACACTGCCAGATACGCAGTATTTT
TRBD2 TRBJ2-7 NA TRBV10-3 CAITMGERDYYEQYF TGTGCCATCACGATGGGGGAGCGGGATTACTACGAGCAGTACTTC
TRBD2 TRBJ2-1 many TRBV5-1 CASSSWASGGNEQFF TGCGCCAGCAGCTCTTGGGCTAGCGGGGGCAATGAGCAGTTCTTC
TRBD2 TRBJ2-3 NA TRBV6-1 CASSEGEASGRTDTQYF TGTGCCAGCAGTGAAGGCGAAGCTAGCGGGAGGACAGATACGCAGTATTTT
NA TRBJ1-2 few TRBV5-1 CASSLGVQETYGYTF TGCGCCAGCAGCTTGGGAGTTCAGGAGACTTATGGCTACACCTTC
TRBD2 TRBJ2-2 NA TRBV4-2 CASSQDRRLAGLGNTGELFF TGTGCCAGCAGCCAAGATAGGAGACTAGCGGGCCTCGGGAACACCGGGGAGCTGTTTTTT
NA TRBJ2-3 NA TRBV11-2 CASIRLGGTQYF TGTGCCAGCATACGACTAGGGGGTACGCAGTATTTT
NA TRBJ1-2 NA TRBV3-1 CASTNSVGYGYTF TGTGCCAGCACCAACAGCGTCGGGTATGGCTACACCTTC
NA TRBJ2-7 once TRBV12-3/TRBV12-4 CASSLSTGTGNSYEQYF TGTGCCAGCAGTCTGTCCACCGGGACGGGCAACTCCTACGAGCAGTACTTC
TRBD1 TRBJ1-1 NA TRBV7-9 CASSRDSNVAFF TGTGCCAGCAGCCGGGACAGCAACGTAGCTTTCTTT
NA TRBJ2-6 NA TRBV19 CASGYSGANVLTF TGTGCCAGTGGTTACTCTGGGGCCAACGTCCTGACTTTC
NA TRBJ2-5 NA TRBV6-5 CASSSLRGQQETQYF TGTGCCAGCAGCTCCCTGAGGGGCCAACAAGAGACCCAGTACTTC
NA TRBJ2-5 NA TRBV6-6 CASSLREASLGTQYF TGTGCCAGCAGTCTCCGTGAGGCGAGCCTAGGGACCCAGTACTTC
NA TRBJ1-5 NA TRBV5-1 CASSTGFDNQPQHF TGCGCCAGCAGCACCGGCTTCGACAATCAGCCCCAGCATTTT
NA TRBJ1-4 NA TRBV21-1 CASSKVIRAEKLFF TGTGCCAGCAGCAAAGTTATCAGGGCTGAAAAACTGTTTTTT
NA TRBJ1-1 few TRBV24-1 CATSPSGPGMTEAFF TGTGCCACCAGTCCGTCAGGCCCGGGCATGACTGAAGCTTTCTTT
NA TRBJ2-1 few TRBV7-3 CASSSIVPSRGSYNEQFF TGTGCCAGCAGTAGTATAGTACCCTCGCGTGGCTCCTACAATGAGCAGTTCTTC
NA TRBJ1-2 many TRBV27 CASSSHLTGYGYTF TGTGCCAGCAGTTCCCACTTAACAGGGTATGGCTACACCTTC
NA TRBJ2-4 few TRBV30 CAWKIGLNSYF TGTGCCTGGAAGATAGGATTGAATTCGTACTTC
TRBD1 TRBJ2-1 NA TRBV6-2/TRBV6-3 CASRYLRDREYNEQFF TGTGCCAGCAGGTACCTTAGGGACAGGGAATACAATGAGCAGTTCTTC
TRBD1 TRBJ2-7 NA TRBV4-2 CASSQVYPPLTGTGNEQYF TGTGCCAGCAGCCAAGTATACCCACCACTAACCGGGACAGGGAACGAGCAGTACTTC
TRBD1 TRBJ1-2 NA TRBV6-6 CASSYSALTGDGYTF TGTGCCAGCAGTTACTCAGCCCTGACAGGGGATGGCTACACCTTC
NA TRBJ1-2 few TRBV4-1 CASSQELPGSNYGYTF TGCGCCAGCAGCCAAGAATTGCCAGGCAGTAACTATGGCTACACCTTC
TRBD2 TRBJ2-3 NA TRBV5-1 CASSQLAGVSTDTQYF TGCGCCAGCAGCCAACTAGCGGGGGTTTCGACAGATACGCAGTATTTT
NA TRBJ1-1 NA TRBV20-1 CSFWGPMNTEAFF TGCAGTTTCTGGGGTCCCATGAACACTGAAGCTTTCTTT
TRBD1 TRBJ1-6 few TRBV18 CASSPLNTQGHNSPLHF TGTGCCAGCTCACCTCTTAACACACAGGGGCATAATTCACCCCTCCACTTT
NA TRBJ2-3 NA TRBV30 CAWGEDTQYF TGTGCCTGGGGGGAAGATACGCAGTATTTT
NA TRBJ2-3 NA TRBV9 CASSGGLAPDTQYF TGTGCCAGCAGCGGAGGGCTGGCCCCAGATACGCAGTATTTT
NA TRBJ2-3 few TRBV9 CASSVVEQGGDTQYF TGTGCCAGCAGCGTAGTAGAACAGGGAGGGGATACGCAGTATTTT
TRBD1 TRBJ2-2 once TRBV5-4 CASSPGDRKTGELSF TGTGCCAGCAGCCCAGGGGACAGGAAGACCGGGGAGCTGTCTTTT
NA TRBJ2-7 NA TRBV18 CASSIEFGVDEQYF TGTGCCAGCTCAATCGAGTTTGGCGTTGACGAGCAGTACTTC
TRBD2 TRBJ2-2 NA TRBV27 CASSLSAGAPGELFF TGTGCCAGCAGTTTATCAGCGGGAGCCCCCGGGGAGCTGTTTTTT
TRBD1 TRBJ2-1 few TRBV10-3 CAISEPGTGVDNEQFF TGTGCCATCAGTGAACCGGGAACAGGGGTGGACAATGAGCAGTTCTTC
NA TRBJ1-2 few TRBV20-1 CGRLANYGYTF TGCGGACGACTCGCTAACTATGGCTACACCTTC
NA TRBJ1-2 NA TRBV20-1 CSADFRGGAGGYTF TGCAGTGCTGACTTTAGAGGCGGGGCCGGCGGCTACACCTTC